The entry that follows covers one T cell receptor (beta chain) sequence. Its target antigen remains unknown. No qualities accompany the bases; no much larger clone lies one base away. Genomic DNA was isolated from the sorted cells so that the TCRbeta CDR3 region could be sequenced. TCRbeta CDR3 regions were sequenced using the immunoSEQ Assay. The table was pulled from immuneACCESS by TCRdb, which kept in-frame rearrangements only. Such tables lose some clones; where checked, under half of the loss comes from unresolved V genes, and the rest has no known cause. The sample contains over 20,000 clones, over 75% of them found a single time. The ten most abundant clones make up roughly a fifth of the sample. The data were obtained in a study of OX40 agonist ivuxolimab in advanced cancers. Background for the entire study: The costimulatory receptor OX40 (CD134) was targeted by ivuxolimab, a fully human IgG2 agonistic monoclonal antibody. Intravenous ivuxolimab was administered to patients every 2 weeks at six dose levels: 0.01, 0.1, 0.3, 1.5, 3 and 10 mg/kg. Among the approximately 54 dose-escalation patients, around 20 had hepatocellular carcinoma, roughly 15 melanoma, 9 renal cell carcinoma and 9 head and neck cancer. In the dose-escalation cohort, approximately 82% of patients were male, and the mean age was roughly 60 years, with a range of roughly 20 to 80. Patients were allowed to have had prior anti-PD-1, anti-PD-L1 or anti-CTLA-4 therapy, and more than 35% of the dose-escalation patients had been treated with checkpoint inhibitors. Partial responses were achieved by three dose-escalation patients, of whom one had hepatocellular carcinoma and two had cutaneous melanoma. The purpose of peripheral TCRbeta sequencing was to test whether ivuxolimab changed TCR sequence diversity and led to clonal T-cell expansion. The paper reports the monotherapy dose-escalation portion (N of about 56 patients) of the phase I ivuxolimab trial. On the study overall, not on this receptor specifically: After ivuxolimab, CD8+ T cells had more expanded clones than CD4+ T cells on average. The antigen specificity of the clonally expanded peripheral T cells was not determined. In the 0.1-3.0 mg/kg groups, partial responders were among the patients with the lowest normalized peripheral clonal expansion, particularly in CD8+ T cells. Clonal expansion of both CD4+ and CD8+ blood T cells was observed from baseline to week 6 at doses 0.1 to 3.0 mg/kg. Low levels of normalized T-cell clonal expansion were also seen in some patients who did not respond.

The CDR3 holds 14 amino acids from the cysteine to the phenylalanine. Of the read, only the CDR3 DNA is kept; its 42 bases are in frame from base 1. V is reduced by 3 bases and J by 2 bases, leaving a spacing of 11 bases between them. Patients with a history of autoimmune disease or receiving systemic immunosuppression were excluded from the trial. In every dose cohort, peripheral blood was drawn for TCR sequencing at baseline, cycle 4 day 1, and cycle 7 day 1. The samples were taken from a phase I, first-in-human, multicenter, open-label dose-escalation trial of ivuxolimab. Adults with locally advanced or metastatic melanoma, renal cell, hepatocellular, or head and neck squamous cell carcinoma were enrolled in the trial. Before TCR sequencing, CD4+ T cells and CD8+ T cells were sorted from peripheral blood as separate populations.

The sequence came from an adult with an advanced solid tumor such as melanoma, head and neck, liver or kidney cancer. The sample here was CD4+ or CD8+ T cells sorted from blood, taken in a trial of the OX40 agonist ivuxolimab. The rearrangement combines TRBV23-1 with TRBJ2-7, and the D gene may be TRBD2, 5 bases matching. TRBV23-1 is sorted into the ORF group, with uncertain function. For the CDR3, the sequence is CASSQNEAAYEQYF. Here is the DNA: TGCGCCAGCAGTCAGAATGAAGCGGCCTACGAGCAGTACTTC.